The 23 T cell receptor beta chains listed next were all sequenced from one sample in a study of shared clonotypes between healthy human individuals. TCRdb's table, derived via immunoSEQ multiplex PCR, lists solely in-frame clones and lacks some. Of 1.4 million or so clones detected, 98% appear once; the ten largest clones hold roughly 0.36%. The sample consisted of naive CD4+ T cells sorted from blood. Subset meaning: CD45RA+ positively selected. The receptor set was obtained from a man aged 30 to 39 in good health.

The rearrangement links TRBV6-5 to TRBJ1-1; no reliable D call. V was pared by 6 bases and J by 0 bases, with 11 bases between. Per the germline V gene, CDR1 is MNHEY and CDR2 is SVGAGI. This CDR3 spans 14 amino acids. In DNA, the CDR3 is TGTGCCAGCAGACTGGATGGGTTGAACACTGAAGCTTTCTTT. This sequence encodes CASRLDGLNTEAFF.

The CDR3 nucleotides are TGTGCCAGCGCGAGGCACCAGCCCTACGAGCAGTACTTC. Protein sequence: CASARHQPYEQYF. V is TRBV27 and J is TRBJ2-7; no clear D. The CDR3 extends over 13 amino acids. Trimming left V 8 bases short and J 2 bases short, with 13 bases between. The germline CDR1 and CDR2 sequences are MNHEY and SMNVEV (reference sequence).

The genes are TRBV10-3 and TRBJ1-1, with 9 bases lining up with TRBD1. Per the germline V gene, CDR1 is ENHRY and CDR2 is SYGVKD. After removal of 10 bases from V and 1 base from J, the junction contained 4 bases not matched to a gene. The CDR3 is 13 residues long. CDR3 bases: TGTGCCACCCACAGGGGGCCGAACACTGAAGCTTTCTTT. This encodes CATHRGPNTEAFF.

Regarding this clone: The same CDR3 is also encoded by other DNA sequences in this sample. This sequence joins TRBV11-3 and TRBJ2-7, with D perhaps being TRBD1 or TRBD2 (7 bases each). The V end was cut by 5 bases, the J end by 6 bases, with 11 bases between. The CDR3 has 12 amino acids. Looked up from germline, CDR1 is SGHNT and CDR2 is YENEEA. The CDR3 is CASSLRGGEQYF. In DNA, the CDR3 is TGTGCCAGCAGCCTCAGGGGGGGCGAGCAGTACTTC.

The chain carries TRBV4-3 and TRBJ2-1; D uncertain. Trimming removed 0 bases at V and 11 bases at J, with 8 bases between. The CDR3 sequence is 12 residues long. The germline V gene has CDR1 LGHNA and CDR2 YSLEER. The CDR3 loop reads CASSQDLRKQFF. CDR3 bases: TGCGCCAGCAGCCAAGATTTGCGGAAGCAGTTCTTC.

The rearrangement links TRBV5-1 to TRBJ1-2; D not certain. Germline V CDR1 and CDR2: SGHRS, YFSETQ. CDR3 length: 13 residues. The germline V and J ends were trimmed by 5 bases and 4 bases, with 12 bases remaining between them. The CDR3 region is CASRGPDSYGYTF. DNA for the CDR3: TGCGCCAGCAGAGGGCCAGACTCCTATGGCTACACCTTC. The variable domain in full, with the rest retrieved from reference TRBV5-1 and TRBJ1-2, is KAGVTQTPRYLIKTRGQQVTLSCSPISGHRSVSWYQQTPGQGLQFLFEYFSETQRNKGNFPGRFSGRQFSNSRSEMNVSTLELGDSALYLCASRGPDSYGYTFGSGTRLTVV.

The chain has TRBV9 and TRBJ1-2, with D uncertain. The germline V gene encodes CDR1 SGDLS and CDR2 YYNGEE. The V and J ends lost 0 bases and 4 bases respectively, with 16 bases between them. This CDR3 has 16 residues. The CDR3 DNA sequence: TGTGCCAGCAGCGTAGGAGCCAAGGGTTCCAGCTATGGCTACACCTTC. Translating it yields CASSVGAKGSSYGYTF. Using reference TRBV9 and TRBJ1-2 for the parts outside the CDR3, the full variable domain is DSGVTQTPKHLITATGQRVTLRCSPRSGDLSVYWYQQSLDQGLQFLIQYYNGEERAKGNILERFSAQQFPDLHSELNLSSLELGDSALYFCASSVGAKGSSYGYTFGSGTRLTVV.

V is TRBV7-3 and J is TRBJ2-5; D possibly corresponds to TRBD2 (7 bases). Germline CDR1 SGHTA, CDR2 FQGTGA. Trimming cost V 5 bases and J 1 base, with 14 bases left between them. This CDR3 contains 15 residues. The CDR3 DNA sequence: TGTGCCAGCAGCCCCAACGGGGGGCCCCAAGAGACCCAGTACTTC. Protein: CASSPNGGPQETQYF.

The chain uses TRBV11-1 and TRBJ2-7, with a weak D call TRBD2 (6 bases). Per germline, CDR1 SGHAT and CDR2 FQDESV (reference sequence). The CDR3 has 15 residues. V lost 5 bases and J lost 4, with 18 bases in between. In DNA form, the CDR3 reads TGTGCCAGCAGCCCACTATTAGCGGAACCATACGAGCAGTACTTC. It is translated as CASSPLLAEPYEQYF. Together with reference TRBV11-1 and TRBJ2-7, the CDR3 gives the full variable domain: EAEVAQSPRYKITEKSQAVAFWCDPISGHATLYWYRQILGQGPELLVQFQDESVVDDSQLPKDRFSAERLKGVDSTLKIQPAELGDSAMYLCASSPLLAEPYEQYFGPGTRLTVT.

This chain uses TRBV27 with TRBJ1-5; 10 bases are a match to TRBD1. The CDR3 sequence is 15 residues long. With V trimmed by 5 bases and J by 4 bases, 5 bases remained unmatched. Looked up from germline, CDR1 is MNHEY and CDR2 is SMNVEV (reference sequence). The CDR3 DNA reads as TGTGCCAGCAGTCCCCGGACAGGGGGGAATCAGCCCCAGCATTTT. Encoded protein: CASSPRTGGNQPQHF.

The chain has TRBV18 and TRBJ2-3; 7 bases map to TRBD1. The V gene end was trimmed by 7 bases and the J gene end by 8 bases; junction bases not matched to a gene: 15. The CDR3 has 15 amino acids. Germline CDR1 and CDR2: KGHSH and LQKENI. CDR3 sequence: CASLDGTAAIGTQYF. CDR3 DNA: TGTGCCAGCTTAGACGGGACAGCGGCTATAGGTACGCAGTATTTT.

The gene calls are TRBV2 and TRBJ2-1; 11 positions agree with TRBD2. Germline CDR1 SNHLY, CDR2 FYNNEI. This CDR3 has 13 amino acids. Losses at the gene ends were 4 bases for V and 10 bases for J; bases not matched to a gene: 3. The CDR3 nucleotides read TGTGCCAGCAGTGTCCGACTAGCGGGAGAGCAGTTCTTC. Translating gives CASSVRLAGEQFF.

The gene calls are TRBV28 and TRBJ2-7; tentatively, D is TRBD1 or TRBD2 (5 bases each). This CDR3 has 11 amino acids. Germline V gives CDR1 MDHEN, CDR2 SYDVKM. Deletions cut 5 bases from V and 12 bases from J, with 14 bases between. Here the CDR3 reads CASSIPGPLYF. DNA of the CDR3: TGTGCCAGCAGTATCCCGGGACCCTTGTACTTC.

The CDR3 DNA follows: TGTGCCAGCACCGTGTTGGGTATGGGCACAGATACGCAGTATTTT. Translation: CASTVLGMGTDTQYF. V gene TRBV6-1 combines with J gene TRBJ2-3; D gene ambiguous. The length of the CDR3 is 15 residues. In germline, CDR1 is MNHNS, CDR2 SASEGT. Trimming pared 7 bases from V and 1 base from J, leaving 15 bases between.

In DNA, the CDR3 is TGTGCCAGCAGTTTCATTGACAGGGTCGGTAATCAGCCCCAGCATTTT. Amino acid sequence: CASSFIDRVGNQPQHF. The V call is TRBV28, the J call TRBJ1-5; 7 bases fit TRBD1. The CDR3 spans 16 residues. J gave up 4 bases and V 3 bases, and 9 bases lay outside the gene matches. Germline CDR1 is MDHEN and CDR2 is SYDVKM.

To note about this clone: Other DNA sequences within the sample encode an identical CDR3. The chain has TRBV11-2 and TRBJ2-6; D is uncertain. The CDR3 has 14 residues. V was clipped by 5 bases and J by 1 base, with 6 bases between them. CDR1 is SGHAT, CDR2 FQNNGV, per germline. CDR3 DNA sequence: TGTGCCAGCAGCCTATCATCTGGGGCCAACGTCCTGACTTTC. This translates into CASSLSSGANVLTF.

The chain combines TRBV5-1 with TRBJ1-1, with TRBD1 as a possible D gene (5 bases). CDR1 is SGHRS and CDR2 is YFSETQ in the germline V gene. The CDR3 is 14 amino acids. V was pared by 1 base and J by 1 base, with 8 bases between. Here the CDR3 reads CASSLLGGNTEAFF. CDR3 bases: TGCGCCAGCAGCTTGCTCGGGGGGAACACTGAAGCTTTCTTT.

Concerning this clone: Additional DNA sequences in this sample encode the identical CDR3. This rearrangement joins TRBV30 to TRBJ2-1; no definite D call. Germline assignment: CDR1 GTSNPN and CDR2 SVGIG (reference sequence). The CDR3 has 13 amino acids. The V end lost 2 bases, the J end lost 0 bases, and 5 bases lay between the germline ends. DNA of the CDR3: TGTGCCTGGAGTCTGGACTCCTACAATGAGCAGTTCTTC. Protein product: CAWSLDSYNEQFF.

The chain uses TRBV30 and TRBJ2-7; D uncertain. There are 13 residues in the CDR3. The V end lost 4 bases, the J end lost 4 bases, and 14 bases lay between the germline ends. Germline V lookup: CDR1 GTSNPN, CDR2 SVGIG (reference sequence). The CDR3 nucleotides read TGTGCCTGGATCAGGCCCCTGGGGTACGAGCAGTACTTC. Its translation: CAWIRPLGYEQYF.

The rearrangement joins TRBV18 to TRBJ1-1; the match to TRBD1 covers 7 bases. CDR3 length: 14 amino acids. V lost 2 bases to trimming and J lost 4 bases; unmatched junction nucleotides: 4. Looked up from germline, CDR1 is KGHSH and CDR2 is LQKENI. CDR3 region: CASSPVTGRTEAFF. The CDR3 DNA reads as TGTGCCAGCTCACCAGTGACAGGGCGCACTGAAGCTTTCTTT.

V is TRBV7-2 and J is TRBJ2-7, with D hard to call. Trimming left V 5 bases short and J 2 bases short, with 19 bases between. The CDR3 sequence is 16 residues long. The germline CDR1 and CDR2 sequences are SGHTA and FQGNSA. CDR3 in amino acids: CASSPPGARTTYEQYF. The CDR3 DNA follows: TGTGCCAGCAGCCCCCCCGGCGCGAGGACGACCTACGAGCAGTACTTC.

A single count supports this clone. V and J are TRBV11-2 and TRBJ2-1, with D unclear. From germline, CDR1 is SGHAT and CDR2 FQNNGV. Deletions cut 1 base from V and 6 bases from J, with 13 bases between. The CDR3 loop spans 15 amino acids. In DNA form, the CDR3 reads TGTGCCAGCAGCTTAGGCCGGGTTAAAGCCAATGAGCAGTTCTTC. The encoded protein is CASSLGRVKANEQFF. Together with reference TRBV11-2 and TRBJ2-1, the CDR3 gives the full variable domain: EAGVAQSPRYKIIEKRQSVAFWCNPISGHATLYWYQQILGQGPKLLIQFQNNGVVDDSQLPKDRFSAERLKGVDSTLKIQPAKLEDSAVYLCASSLGRVKANEQFFGPGTRLTVL.

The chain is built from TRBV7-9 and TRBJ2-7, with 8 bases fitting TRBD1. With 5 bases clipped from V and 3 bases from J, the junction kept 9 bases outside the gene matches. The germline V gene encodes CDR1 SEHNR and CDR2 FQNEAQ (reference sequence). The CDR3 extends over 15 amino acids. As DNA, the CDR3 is TGTGCCAGCAGCCCAGGACAGGGAACCTACTACGAGCAGTACTTC. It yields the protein CASSPGQGTYYEQYF.